This T cell receptor (beta chain) was obtained from a study of ipilimumab plus nivolumab after autologous stem cell transplantation. Here immunoSEQ multiplex PCR was the method, and the copy in TCRdb shows in-frame clones only, minus some. The repertoire holds over 75,000 clones, with about 83% as singletons. Germline-derived CDR1 and CDR2 are MDHEN and SYDVKM. CDR3 length: 15 amino acids. V lost 2 bases and J lost 0, with 7 bases in between. Patients received nivolumab 3 mg/kg at weeks 1, 4, 7, 10, then fortnightly to week 26. The sample here was PBMCs, taken in a trial of ipilimumab plus nivolumab as post-transplant consolidation. The chain carries TRBV28 and TRBJ1-4; a possible D gene is TRBD1 (5 bases). The receptor comes from a male donor with diffuse large B-cell lymphoma. The CDR3 nucleotides are TGTGCCAGCAGTTTAGCAGGGACAACTAATGAAAAACTGTTTTTT. Its protein is CASSLAGTTNEKLFF.